This entry features one TCR beta chain sequence. Its antigen is unknown. This entry is derived from a study of cytomegalovirus exposure and HLA in healthy donors. Study results and caveats: Specific recognition of CMV antigens was confirmed in vitro for a few chains (all CMV-associated). Despite most TCR sequences being rare, some public TCRs occurred in many donors. The authors later found TCR association rates varying by HLA locus, with DRB1 most and HLA-C fewest.

The PCR contained 60 Vbeta and 13 Jbeta primers. Profiled with immunoSEQ multiplex PCR; TCRdb holds only in-frame clones, not every one. The data contain more than 150,000 clones, about three quarters of them singletons. Donors sampled were nominally healthy, though unrecorded immune exposures were likely. There are 15 residues in the CDR3. Germline V CDR1 and CDR2: SGHNT, YYREEE (reference sequence). The V and J ends lost 3 bases and 5 bases, in that order; junction bases with no gene match: 8. This TCR was recovered from a woman in her forties in good health and CMV-seropositive. Sequenced sample: PBMCs. The V and J genes are TRBV5-4 and TRBJ2-5; 9 bases line up with TRBD1. The CDR3 region is CASSYKQGAMETQYF. CDR3 nucleotides: TGTGCCAGCAGCTACAAACAGGGGGCCATGGAGACCCAGTACTTC.